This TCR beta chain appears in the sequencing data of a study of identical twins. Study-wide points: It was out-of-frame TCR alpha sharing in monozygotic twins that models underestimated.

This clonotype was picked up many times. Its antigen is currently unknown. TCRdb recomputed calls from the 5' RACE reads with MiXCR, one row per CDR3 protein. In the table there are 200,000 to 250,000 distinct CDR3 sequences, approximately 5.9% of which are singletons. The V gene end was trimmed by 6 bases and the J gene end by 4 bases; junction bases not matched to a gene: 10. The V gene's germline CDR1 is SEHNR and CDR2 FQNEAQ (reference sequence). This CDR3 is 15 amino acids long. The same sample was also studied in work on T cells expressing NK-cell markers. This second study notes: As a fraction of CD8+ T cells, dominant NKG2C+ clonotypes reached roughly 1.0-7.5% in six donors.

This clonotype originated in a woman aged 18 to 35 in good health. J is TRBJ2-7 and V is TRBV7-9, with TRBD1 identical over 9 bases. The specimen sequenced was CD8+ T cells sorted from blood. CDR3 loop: CASSPGQGSVYEQYF. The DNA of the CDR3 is TGTGCCAGCAGTCCTGGACAGGGGAGTGTTTACGAGCAGTACTTC.